This T cell receptor (beta chain) was identified in a study of CD8+CD57+ T cells in acquired aplastic anemia. As for the study in general: Sorted CD4+ and CD8+ cell DNA averaged 3.2 ug. Overall study findings and caveats: A significant difference in CD8+ Simpson's diversity between patients and controls was not found. Patients had around 30 CD8+ CDR3 sequences in common with controls (the shared set).

In germline, CDR1 is LNHDA, CDR2 SQIVND (reference sequence). V was trimmed by 0 bases and J by 7 bases, leaving 15 bases between them. This CDR3 is 15 amino acids long. On this clonotype: The antigen is unknown.

CDR3 and TCR beta VDJ profiling relied on a genomic DNA template. MiXCR, applied by TCRdb to the reads, yields one record per CDR3 protein. The sample has some 410,000 distinct CDR3 sequences; 55% to 70% are singletons. The sequenced sample was sorted CD4+, CD8+, or CD8+CD57+ T cells (not recorded which) from PBMCs. J is TRBJ1-2 and V is TRBV19; a possible D gene is TRBD1 (5 bases). This TCR came from a human donor in good health, serving as a control. The CDR3 bases are TGTGCCAGTAGTATAGAGTCGGGGGGACGCGCTGGCTACACCTTC. Translated, it gives CASSIESGGRAGYTF.